This T cell receptor beta chain was captured in a study of graft-versus-host responses after intestinal transplantation. The repertoire was sequenced with immunoSEQ multiplex PCR; TCRdb's copy has only in-frame clones and lacks some. The data show about 38,000 clones, with 83% seen just once and roughly 4% held by the top ten. This CDR3 region has 11 residues. In germline, CDR1 is DFQATT, CDR2 SNEGSKA (reference sequence). V was trimmed by 6 bases and J by 2 bases, leaving 6 bases between them. The sample in question was PBMCs, obtained about 1,000 days after transplant. This sequence joins TRBV20-1 and TRBJ2-3, with no clear D. The source is a human patient who received an intestinal transplant, so some T cells may come from the graft donor. This chain's CDR3 is CSAPYTDTQYF. CDR3 nucleotides: TGCAGTGCCCCATACACAGATACGCAGTATTTT.